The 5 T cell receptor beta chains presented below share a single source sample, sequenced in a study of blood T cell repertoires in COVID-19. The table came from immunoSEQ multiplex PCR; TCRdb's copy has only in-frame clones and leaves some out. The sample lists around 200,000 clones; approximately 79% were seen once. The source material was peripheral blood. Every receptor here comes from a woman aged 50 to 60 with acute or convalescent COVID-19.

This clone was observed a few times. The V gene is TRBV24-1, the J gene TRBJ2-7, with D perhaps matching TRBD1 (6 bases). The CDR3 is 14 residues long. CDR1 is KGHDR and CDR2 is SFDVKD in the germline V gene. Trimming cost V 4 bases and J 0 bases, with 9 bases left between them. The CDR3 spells CATSETGSSYEQYF. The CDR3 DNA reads TGTGCCACCAGTGAGACAGGCAGCTCCTACGAGCAGTACTTC.

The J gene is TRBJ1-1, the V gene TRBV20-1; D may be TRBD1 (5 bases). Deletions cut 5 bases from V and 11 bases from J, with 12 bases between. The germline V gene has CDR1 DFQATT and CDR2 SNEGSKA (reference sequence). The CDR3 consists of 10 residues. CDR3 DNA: TGCAGTGCTTCCCGGGGGAGGGCTTTCTTT. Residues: CSASRGRAFF.

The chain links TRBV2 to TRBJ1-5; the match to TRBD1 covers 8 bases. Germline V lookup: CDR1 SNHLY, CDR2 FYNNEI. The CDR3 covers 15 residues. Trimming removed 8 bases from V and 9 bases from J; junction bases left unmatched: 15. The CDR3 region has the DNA TGTGCCAGCGAGGAGGACAGGGTGCCATCGAGGCCCCAGCATTTT. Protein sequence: CASEEDRVPSRPQHF.

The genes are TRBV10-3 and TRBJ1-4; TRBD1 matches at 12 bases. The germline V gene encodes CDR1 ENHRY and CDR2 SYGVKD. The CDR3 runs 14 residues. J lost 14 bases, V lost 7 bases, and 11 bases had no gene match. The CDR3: CAIIGLGQGASLFF. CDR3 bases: TGTGCCATCATAGGATTGGGACAGGGGGCGTCCCTGTTTTTT.

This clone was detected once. The CDR3 DNA is TGCGCCAGCAGCTTGGCGGACAGCCCGGGCTACACCTTC. Its translation: CASSLADSPGYTF. The chain combines TRBV5-1 with TRBJ1-2; TRBD1 might be the D (6 bases). Germline V lookup: CDR1 SGHRS, CDR2 YFSETQ. This CDR3 region has 13 residues. V lost 0 bases and J 8 bases, leaving 11 bases between the germline ends.